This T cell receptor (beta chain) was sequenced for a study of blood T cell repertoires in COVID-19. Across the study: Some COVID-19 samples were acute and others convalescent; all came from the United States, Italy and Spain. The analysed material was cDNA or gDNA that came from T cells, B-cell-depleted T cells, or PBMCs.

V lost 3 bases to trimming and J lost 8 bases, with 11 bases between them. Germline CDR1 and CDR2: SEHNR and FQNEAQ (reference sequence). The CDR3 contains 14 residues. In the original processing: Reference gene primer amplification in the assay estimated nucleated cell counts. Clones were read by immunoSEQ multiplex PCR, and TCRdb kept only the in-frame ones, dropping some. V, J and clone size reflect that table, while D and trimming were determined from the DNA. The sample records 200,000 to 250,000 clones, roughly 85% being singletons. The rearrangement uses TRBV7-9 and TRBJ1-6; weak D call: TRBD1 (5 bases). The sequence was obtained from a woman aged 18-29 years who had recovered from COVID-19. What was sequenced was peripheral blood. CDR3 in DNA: TGTGCCAGCAGCTTGGACATAAAGTATTCACCCCTCCACTTT. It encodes CASSLDIKYSPLHF.